Given below is one T cell receptor beta chain in context. Per germline, CDR1 SGHTA and CDR2 FQGNSA. The V end was cut by 6 bases, the J end by 2 bases, with 19 bases between. The CDR3 is made up of 16 amino acids. The data were taken from a study of blood T cell repertoires in COVID-19. Turning to the study itself: Some COVID-19 samples were acute and others convalescent; all came from the United States, Italy and Spain.

In the authors' methods: Quantification of nucleated cells was approximated via reference gene primer amplification. The data were produced by immunoSEQ multiplex PCR, yet TCRdb's version contains in-frame clones alone and is incomplete. D and trimming come from the DNA, and the V and J calls and clone size come from that table. This table has hundreds of thousands of clones, approximately 90% appearing once. Everyone who took part was about 18 to 89 years old, and they came from fewer than 25 US areas. The TCR was taken from a woman aged 30 to 39 who had recovered from COVID-19. This chain uses TRBV7-2 with TRBJ1-2; D not certain. Sample: PBMCs or T cells enriched from blood (not recorded which). The CDR3 loop is CASSPVAGNQNYGYTF. The CDR3, as DNA: TGTGCCAGCAGTCCGGTAGCGGGGAACCAGAACTATGGCTACACCTTC.